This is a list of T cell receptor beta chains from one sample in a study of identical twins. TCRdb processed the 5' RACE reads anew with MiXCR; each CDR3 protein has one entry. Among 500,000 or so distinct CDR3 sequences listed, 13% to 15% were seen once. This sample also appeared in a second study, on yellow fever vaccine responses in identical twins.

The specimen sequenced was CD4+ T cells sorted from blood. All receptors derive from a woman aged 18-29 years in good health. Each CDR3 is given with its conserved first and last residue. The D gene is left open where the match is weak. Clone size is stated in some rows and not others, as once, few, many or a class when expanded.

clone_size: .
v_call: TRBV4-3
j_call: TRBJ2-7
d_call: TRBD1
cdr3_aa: CASSQGRGREQYF
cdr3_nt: TGCGCCAGCAGCCAAGGCAGGGGGCGCGAGCAGTACTTC

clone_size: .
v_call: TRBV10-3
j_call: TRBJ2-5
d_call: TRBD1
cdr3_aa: CAISESTGGSRETQYF
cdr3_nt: TGTGCCATCAGTGAGTCCACAGGGGGAAGCAGAGAGACCCAGTACTTC

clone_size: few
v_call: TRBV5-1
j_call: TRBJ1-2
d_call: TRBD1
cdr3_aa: CASSSKTGVGYGYTF
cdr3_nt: TGCGCCAGCAGCTCTAAGACAGGGGTTGGCTATGGCTACACCTTC

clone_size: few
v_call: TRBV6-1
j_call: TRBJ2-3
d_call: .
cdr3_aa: CASRAQGLDTQYF
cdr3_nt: TGTGCCAGCAGAGCTCAGGGATTGGATACGCAGTATTTT

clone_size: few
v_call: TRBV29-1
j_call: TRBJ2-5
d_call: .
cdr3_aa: CSVEDETQYF
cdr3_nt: TGCAGCGTTGAGGACGAGACCCAGTACTTC

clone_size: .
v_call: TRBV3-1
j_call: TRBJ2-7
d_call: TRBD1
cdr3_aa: CASSWWTGGPPYEQYF
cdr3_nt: TGTGCCAGCAGCTGGTGGACAGGGGGTCCCCCCTACGAGCAGTACTTC

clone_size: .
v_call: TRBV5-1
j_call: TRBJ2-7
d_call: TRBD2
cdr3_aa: CASSWGWGGVEQYF
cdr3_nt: TGCGCCAGCAGCTGGGGTTGGGGGGGGGTCGAGCAGTACTTC

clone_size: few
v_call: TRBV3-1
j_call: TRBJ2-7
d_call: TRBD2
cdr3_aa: CASSQLSAGGEQYF
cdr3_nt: TGTGCCAGCAGCCAACTTTCGGCGGGAGGCGAGCAGTACTTC

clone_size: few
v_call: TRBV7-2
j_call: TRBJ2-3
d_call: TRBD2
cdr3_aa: CASSSPLAGDTDTQYF
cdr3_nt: TGTGCCAGCAGCTCCCCACTAGCGGGGGACACAGATACGCAGTATTTT

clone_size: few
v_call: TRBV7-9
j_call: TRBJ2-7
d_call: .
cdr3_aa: CASSLGGTEVLEQYF
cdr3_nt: TGTGCCAGCAGCTTAGGTGGGACGGAGGTTCTCGAGCAGTACTTC

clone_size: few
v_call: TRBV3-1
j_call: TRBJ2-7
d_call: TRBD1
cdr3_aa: CASSHTGGSYEQYF
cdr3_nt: TGTGCCAGCAGCCATACAGGGGGCTCCTACGAGCAGTACTTC

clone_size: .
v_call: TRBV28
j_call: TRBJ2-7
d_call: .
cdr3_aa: CASSSGSTYEQYF
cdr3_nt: TGTGCCAGCAGCAGCGGGTCAACCTACGAGCAGTACTTC

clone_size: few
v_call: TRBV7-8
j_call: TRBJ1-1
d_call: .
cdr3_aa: CASSSREPMNTEAFF
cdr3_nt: TGTGCCAGCAGCTCGAGGGAGCCTATGAACACTGAAGCTTTCTTT

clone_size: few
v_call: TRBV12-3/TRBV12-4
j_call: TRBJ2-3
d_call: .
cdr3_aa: CASEPIGGLSTDTQYF
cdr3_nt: TGTGCCAGCGAGCCAATTGGAGGGCTGAGCACAGATACGCAGTATTTT

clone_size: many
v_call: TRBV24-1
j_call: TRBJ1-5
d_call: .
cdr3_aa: CATSDTNQPQHF
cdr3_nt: TGTGCCACCAGTGATACCAATCAGCCCCAGCATTTT

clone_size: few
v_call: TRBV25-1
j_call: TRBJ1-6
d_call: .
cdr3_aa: CASIGPAYNSPLHF
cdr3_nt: TGTGCCAGCATCGGCCCAGCCTATAATTCACCCCTCCACTTT

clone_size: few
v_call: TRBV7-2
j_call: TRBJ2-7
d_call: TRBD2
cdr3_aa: CASSPGGGVGPRTF
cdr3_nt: TGTGCCAGCAGCCCGGGGGGGGGAGTAGGACCCAGGACTTTC

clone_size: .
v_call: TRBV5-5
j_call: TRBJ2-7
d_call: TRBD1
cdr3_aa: CASSGRGQVSVEQYF
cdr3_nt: TGTGCCAGCAGCGGCCGGGGACAGGTTTCGGTCGAGCAGTACTTC

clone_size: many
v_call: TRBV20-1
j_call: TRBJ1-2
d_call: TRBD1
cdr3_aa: CSARVTGVGYTF
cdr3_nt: TGCAGTGCTAGAGTTACAGGGGTAGGCTACACCTTC

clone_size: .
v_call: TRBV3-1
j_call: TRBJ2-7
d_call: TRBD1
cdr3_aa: CATRRNDGTVYEQYF
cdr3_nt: TGTGCCACCAGACGAAACGACGGGACAGTGTACGAGCAGTACTTC

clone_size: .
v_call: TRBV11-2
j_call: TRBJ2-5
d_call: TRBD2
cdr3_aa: CASSLVGTTEETQYF
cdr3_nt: TGTGCCAGCAGCTTAGTGGGGACTACCGAAGAGACCCAGTACTTC

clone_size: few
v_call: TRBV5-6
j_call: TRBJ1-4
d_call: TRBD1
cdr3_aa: CASSKPGQGEEKLFF
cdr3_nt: TGTGCCAGCAGCAAGCCCGGACAGGGCGAGGAAAAACTGTTTTTT

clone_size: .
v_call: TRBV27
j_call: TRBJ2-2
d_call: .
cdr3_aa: CASSQPGFANTGELFF
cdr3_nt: TGTGCCAGCAGCCAACCGGGGTTCGCGAACACCGGGGAGCTGTTTTTT

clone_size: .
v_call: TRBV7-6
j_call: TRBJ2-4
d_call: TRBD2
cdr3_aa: CASSAGLAGGAKNIQYF
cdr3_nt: TGTGCCAGCAGCGCGGGACTAGCGGGAGGTGCCAAAAACATTCAGTACTTC

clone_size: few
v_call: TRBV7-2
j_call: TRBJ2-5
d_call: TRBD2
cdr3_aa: CASSSGGAGQETQYF
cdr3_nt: TGTGCCAGCAGCTCCGGGGGGGCGGGTCAAGAGACCCAGTACTTC

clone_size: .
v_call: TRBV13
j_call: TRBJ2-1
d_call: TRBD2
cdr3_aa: CTSSPTSGGSRASYNEQFF
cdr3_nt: TGTACCAGCAGCCCTACTAGCGGAGGGTCGAGGGCCTCCTACAATGAGCAGTTCTTC

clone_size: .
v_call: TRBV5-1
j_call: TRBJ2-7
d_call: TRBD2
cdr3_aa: CASSSGGTGSHEQYF
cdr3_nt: TGCGCCAGCAGCTCGGGAGGGACGGGTTCCCACGAGCAGTACTTC

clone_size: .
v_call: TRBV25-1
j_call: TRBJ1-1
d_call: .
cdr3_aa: CASRELAEAFF
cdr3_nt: TGTGCCAGCAGAGAATTGGCTGAAGCTTTCTTT

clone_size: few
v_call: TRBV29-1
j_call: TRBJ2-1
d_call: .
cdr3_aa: CSVGEGDHNEQFF
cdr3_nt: TGCAGCGTTGGCGAAGGGGACCACAATGAGCAGTTCTTC

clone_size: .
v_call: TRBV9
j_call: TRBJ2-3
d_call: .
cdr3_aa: CASSVDPGTDTQYF
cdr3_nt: TGTGCCAGCAGCGTAGATCCAGGGACAGATACGCAGTATTTT

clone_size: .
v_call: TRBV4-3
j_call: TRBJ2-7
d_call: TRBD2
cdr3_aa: CASSQGGGSGRAPSEQYF
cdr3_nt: TGCGCCAGCAGCCAAGGCGGGGGGAGCGGGAGGGCCCCTTCAGAGCAGTACTTC

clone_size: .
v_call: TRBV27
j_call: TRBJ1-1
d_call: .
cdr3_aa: CASRPRETEAFF
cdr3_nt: TGTGCCAGCAGGCCCAGGGAAACTGAAGCTTTCTTT

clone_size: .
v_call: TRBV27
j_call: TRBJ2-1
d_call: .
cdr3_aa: CASSQRQTESSYNEQFF
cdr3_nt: TGTGCCAGCAGTCAAAGACAGACAGAGAGCTCCTACAATGAGCAGTTCTTC

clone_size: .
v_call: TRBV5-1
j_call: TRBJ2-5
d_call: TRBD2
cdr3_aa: CASSSGLAGGEVVQETQYF
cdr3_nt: TGCGCCAGCAGTTCCGGACTAGCGGGGGGCGAGGTAGTACAAGAGACCCAGTACTTC

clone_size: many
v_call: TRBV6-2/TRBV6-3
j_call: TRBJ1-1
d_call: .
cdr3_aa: CASRVTGNTEAFF
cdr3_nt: TGTGCCAGCCGTGTGACGGGGAACACTGAAGCTTTCTTT

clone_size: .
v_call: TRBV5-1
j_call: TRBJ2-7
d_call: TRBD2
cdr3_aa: CASSLLAGGLYEQYF
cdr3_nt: TGCGCCAGCAGCTTACTAGCGGGGGGGCTATACGAGCAGTACTTC

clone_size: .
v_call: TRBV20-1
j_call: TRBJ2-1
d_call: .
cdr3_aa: CSARDVRGGNNEQFF
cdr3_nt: TGCAGTGCTAGAGATGTCAGGGGGGGAAACAATGAGCAGTTCTTC

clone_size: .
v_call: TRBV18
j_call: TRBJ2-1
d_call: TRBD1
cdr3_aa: CASSPGQGARDEQFF
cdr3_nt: TGTGCCAGCTCACCAGGACAGGGGGCGCGCGATGAGCAGTTCTTC

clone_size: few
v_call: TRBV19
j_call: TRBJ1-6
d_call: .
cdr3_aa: CASNRGRNSPLHF
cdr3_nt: TGTGCCAGTAATCGGGGGAGAAATTCACCCCTCCACTTT

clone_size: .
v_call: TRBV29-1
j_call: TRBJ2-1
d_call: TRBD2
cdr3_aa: CSARTGTTYNEQFF
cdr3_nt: TGCAGCGCCAGAACCGGGACTACTTACAATGAGCAGTTCTTC

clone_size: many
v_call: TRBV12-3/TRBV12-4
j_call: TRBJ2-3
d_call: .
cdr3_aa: CASSLFGGGTDTQYF
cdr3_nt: TGTGCCAGCAGTTTATTCGGGGGTGGCACAGATACGCAGTATTTT

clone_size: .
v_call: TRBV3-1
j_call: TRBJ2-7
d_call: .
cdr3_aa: CASGSASYEQYF
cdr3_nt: TGTGCCAGCGGGAGCGCCTCCTACGAGCAGTACTTC

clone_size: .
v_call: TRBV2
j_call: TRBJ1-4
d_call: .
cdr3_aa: CASSHKNEKLFF
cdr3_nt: TGTGCCAGCAGCCACAAGAATGAAAAACTGTTTTTT

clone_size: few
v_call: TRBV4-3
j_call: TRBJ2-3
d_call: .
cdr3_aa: CASSQDAWGEDTQYF
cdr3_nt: TGCGCCAGCAGCCAAGATGCTTGGGGAGAGGATACGCAGTATTTT

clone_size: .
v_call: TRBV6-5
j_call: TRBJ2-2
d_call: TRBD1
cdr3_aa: CASSYRRGTGELFF
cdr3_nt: TGTGCCAGCAGTTACCGCAGGGGGACCGGGGAGCTGTTTTTT

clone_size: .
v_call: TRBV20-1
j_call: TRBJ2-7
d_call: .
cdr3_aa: CSGSTTYEQYF
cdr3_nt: TGCAGTGGAAGCACAACCTACGAGCAGTACTTC

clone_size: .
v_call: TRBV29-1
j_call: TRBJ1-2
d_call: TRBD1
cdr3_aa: CSVRDSNYGYTF
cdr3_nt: TGCAGCGTCAGGGACAGTAACTATGGCTACACCTTC

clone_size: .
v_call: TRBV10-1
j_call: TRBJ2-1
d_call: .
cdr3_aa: CASSEAGFYNEQFF
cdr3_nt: TGCGCCAGCAGTGAGGCGGGATTCTACAATGAGCAGTTCTTC

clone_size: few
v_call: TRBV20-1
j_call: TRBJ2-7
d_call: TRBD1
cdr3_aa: CSARDARGQGTYEQYF
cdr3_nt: TGCAGTGCTAGAGATGCGCGTGGACAGGGGACCTACGAGCAGTACTTC

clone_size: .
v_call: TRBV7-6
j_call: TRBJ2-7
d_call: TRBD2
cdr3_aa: CASSLGASGYEQYF
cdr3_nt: TGTGCCAGCAGCTTAGGAGCTAGCGGGTACGAGCAGTACTTC

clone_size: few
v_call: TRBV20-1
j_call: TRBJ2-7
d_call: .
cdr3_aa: CSARDPSETYEQYF
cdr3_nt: TGCAGTGCTAGAGATCCTAGCGAGACTTACGAGCAGTACTTC

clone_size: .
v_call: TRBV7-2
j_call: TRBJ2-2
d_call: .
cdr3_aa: CASSSRAWDTGELFF
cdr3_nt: TGTGCCAGCAGCTCTCGGGCCTGGGATACCGGGGAGCTGTTTTTT

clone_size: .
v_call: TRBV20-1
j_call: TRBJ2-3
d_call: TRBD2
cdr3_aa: CSAGTSGGPSDTQYF
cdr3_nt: TGCAGTGCTGGAACTAGCGGAGGCCCCTCAGATACGCAGTATTTT

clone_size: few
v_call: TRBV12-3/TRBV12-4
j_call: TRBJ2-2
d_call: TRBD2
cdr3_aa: CASRGLAGGYNTGELFF
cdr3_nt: TGTGCCAGCAGGGGACTAGCGGGGGGCTATAACACCGGGGAGCTGTTTTTT

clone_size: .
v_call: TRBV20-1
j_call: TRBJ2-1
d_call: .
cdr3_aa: CSARGRSGSKYNEQFF
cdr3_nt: TGCAGTGCTAGAGGTCGAAGTGGGTCTAAATACAATGAGCAGTTCTTC

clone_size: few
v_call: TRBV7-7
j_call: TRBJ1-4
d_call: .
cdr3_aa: CASSLERTDSWKLFF
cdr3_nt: TGTGCTAGCAGCTTAGAAAGGACAGACAGCTGGAAACTGTTTTTT

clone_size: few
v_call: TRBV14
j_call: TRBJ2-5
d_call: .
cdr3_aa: CASSTFPLRRTTRETQYF
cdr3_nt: TGTGCCAGCAGCACGTTTCCACTGAGGCGGACCACCCGGGAGACCCAGTACTTC

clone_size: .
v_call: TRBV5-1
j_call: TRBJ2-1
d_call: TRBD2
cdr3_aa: CASSGASGGNEQFF
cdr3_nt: TGCGCCAGCAGCGGGGCTAGCGGGGGTAATGAGCAGTTCTTC

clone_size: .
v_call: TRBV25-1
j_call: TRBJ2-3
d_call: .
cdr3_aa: CASHGRRPGDTQYF
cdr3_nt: TGTGCCAGCCACGGACGCCGTCCGGGGGATACGCAGTATTTT